The 18 T cell receptor beta chains below were found in one sample sequenced in a study of Graves' ophthalmopathy and Graves' hyperthyroidism (dated by TCRdb to the late 2010s). Sequencing was performed on an Illumina HiSeq 2000. For repertoire sequencing, the TCR beta CDR3 regions were amplified from RNA transcripts. A first-round RT-PCR used HTBI primers with the Qiagen OneStep RT-PCR kit, followed by a second-round multiplex PCR, size selection and purification. TCRdb reprocessing: public reads trimmed at Q25 with fastp, clones called with MiXCR, in-frame beta chains kept. Identical CDR3 proteins give one entry, which carries the most common genes and DNA. In this sample the table shows some 750,000 distinct CDR3 sequences, roughly 40% of which occur a single time. 40% to 45% of the sample belongs to the ten largest clones. Input material: peripheral blood. These receptors originate from an adult man with Graves' ophthalmopathy.

With respect to this clonotype: Mismatch with germline at one junction end may stem from a read error. V gene TRBV10-2 combines with J gene TRBJ1-5, with TRBD1 matching over 9 bases. Per germline, CDR1 WSHSY and CDR2 SAAADI. The CDR3 loop spans 16 amino acids. CDR3: CASRSTGGVSDQPQHF. DNA for the CDR3: TGTGCCAGCAGGTCGACAGGGGGAGTGAGCGATCAGCCCCAGCATTTT.

The table lists this clonotype with a few counts. In DNA form, the CDR3 reads TGTGCCAGCAGTGAATGGGGCGGCACAGATACGCAGTATTTT. It yields the protein CASSEWGGTDTQYF. The chain couples TRBV25-1 to TRBJ2-3, with D perhaps matching TRBD1 (5 bases). Germline loops: CDR1 MGHDK, CDR2 SYGVNS. Trimming shortened V by 1 base and J by 1 base, and 6 bases separated the two germline ends. This CDR3 contains 14 residues.

This clonotype was seen a handful of times. The V call is TRBV7-9, the J call TRBJ2-2; D remains unclear. CDR3 length: 14 amino acids. Germline CDR1 SEHNR, CDR2 FQNEAQ (reference sequence). Trimming took off 6 bases at V and 0 bases at J, with 8 bases between the two ends. The CDR3 DNA reads as TGTGCCAGCAGAATTGGCCCGAACACCGGGGAGCTGTTTTTT. Translation gives CASRIGPNTGELFF.

The chain couples TRBV20-1 to TRBJ1-1; tentative D call: TRBD1 (5 bases). Germline values: CDR1 DFQATT, CDR2 SNEGSKA (reference sequence). CDR3 size: 15 residues. Trimming left V 1 base short and J 2 bases short, with 14 bases between. The CDR3: CSARVIVGGNTEAFF. CDR3 nucleotides: TGCAGTGCTAGAGTTATAGTGGGGGGAAACACTGAAGCTTTCTTT.

In its sample, this clonotype was seen many times. Here the CDR3 reads CATSRGATGVDGYTF. CDR3 nucleotides: TGTGCCACCAGCAGAGGAGCCACAGGGGTAGATGGCTACACCTTC. J is TRBJ1-2 and V is TRBV15; 7 positions agree with TRBD1. Germline V gene sequence: CDR1 LNHNV, CDR2 YYDKDF (reference sequence). Germline trimming cut 1 base from V and 6 bases from J; bases unmatched to any gene: 8. The length of the CDR3 is 15 residues.

The CDR3, as DNA: TGTGCCAGCAGCCGTCCGAGACTAGCGGGAGGAGCCTCCGAGCAGTACTTC. Residues: CASSRPRLAGGASEQYF. This rearrangement joins TRBV9 to TRBJ2-7, with TRBD2 matching over 13 bases. The CDR3 is 17 residues long. Trimming removed 4 bases from V and 6 bases from J; junction bases left unmatched: 13. Germline values: CDR1 SGDLS, CDR2 YYNGEE.

Written as DNA, the CDR3 is TGTGCCAGCAGACCGACAGGGGTTAGAAATTCACCCCTCCACTTT. Its translation is CASRPTGVRNSPLHF. The gene calls are TRBV25-1 and TRBJ1-6; 8 bases line up with TRBD1. This CDR3 spans 15 amino acids. The V gene's germline CDR1 is MGHDK and CDR2 SYGVNS. V lost 6 bases to trimming and J lost 7 bases; unmatched junction nucleotides: 8.

This chain connects TRBV7-9 to TRBJ1-1, with 9 bases matching TRBD1. The CDR3 totals 16 residues. V dropped 1 base and J dropped 5; count of bases not matched to a gene: 8. Per germline, CDR1 SEHNR and CDR2 FQNEAQ (reference sequence). The CDR3 is CASSLGAGTGKTEAFF. DNA for the CDR3: TGTGCCAGCAGCTTAGGAGCCGGGACAGGGAAGACTGAAGCTTTCTTT.

This clonotype turned up a few times. A much larger clone differs from this one at a single base, so this may be a read error. The V call is TRBV2, the J call TRBJ1-3; tentatively, D is TRBD1 (5 bases). Trimming took 8 bases from V and 0 from J, leaving 11 bases between them. Germline-derived CDR1 and CDR2 are SNHLY and FYNNEI. The CDR3 is made up of 14 amino acids. Written as DNA, the CDR3 is TGTGCCAGCGGGGAGGGGAGCTCTGGAAACACCATATATTTT. Encoded protein: CASGEGSSGNTIYF. Supplemented by reference TRBV2 and TRBJ1-3, the full variable domain reads EPEVTQTPSHQVTQMGQEVILRCVPISNHLYFYWYRQILGQKVEFLVSFYNNEISEKSEIFDDQFSVERPDGSNFTLKIRSTKLEDSAMYFCASGEGSSGNTIYFGEGSWLTVV.

This clonotype occurred a few times. V is TRBV7-9 and J is TRBJ1-3; D gene unclear. The CDR3 sequence is 17 residues long. Per the germline V gene, CDR1 is SEHNR and CDR2 is FQNEAQ (reference sequence). The ends were cut back, 2 bases at V and 4 bases at J, with 18 bases in the middle. In DNA, the CDR3 is TGTGCCAGCAGCTTATCGTTCGGCCCGGAGGCCGGAAACACCATATATTTT. Its protein is CASSLSFGPEAGNTIYF.

The CDR3 loop reads CASSTRTGTNYGYTF. In DNA, the CDR3 is TGTGCCAGCAGCACCCGGACAGGGACTAACTATGGCTACACCTTC. The chain recombines TRBV4-2 with TRBJ1-2, with 8 nucleotides matching TRBD1. The CDR3 runs to 15 residues. V shed 5 bases, J shed 0 bases, and the junction held 5 bases outside the gene matches. Germline CDR1 LGHNA, CDR2 YNFKEQ.

This clonotype was counted ten times or more. The V and J genes are TRBV20-1 and TRBJ2-5, with 9 bases fitting TRBD1. The J segment lost 5 bases and the V segment lost 4 bases, leaving 5 bases of the junction unmatched. The CDR3 is made up of 13 amino acids. The germline V gene has CDR1 DFQATT and CDR2 SNEGSKA (reference sequence). This CDR3 is CSATGTGWETQYF. CDR3 nucleotides: TGCAGTGCTACGGGGACAGGGTGGGAGACCCAGTACTTC.

The sample holds a few counts of this clonotype. DNA of the CDR3: TGTGCCAGCAGCTTGGGCGGGATCTCTGATAATTCACCCCTCCACTTT. Protein product: CASSLGGISDNSPLHF. V and J are TRBV7-9 and TRBJ1-6; D not resolved. With 3 bases removed from V and 5 bases from J, the gap between germline ends came to 14 bases. The CDR3 totals 16 residues. Per the germline V gene, CDR1 is SEHNR and CDR2 is FQNEAQ (reference sequence).

The rearrangement links TRBV11-1 to TRBJ2-7, with D maybe TRBD2 (5 bases). CDR3 length: 14 residues. CDR1 is SGHAT and CDR2 is FQDESV in the germline V gene (reference sequence). V lost 3 bases and J 2 bases, leaving 11 bases between the germline ends. The CDR3 DNA reads as TGTGCCAGCAGCTTCATTGAGGGCCCCTACGAGCAGTACTTC. Protein sequence: CASSFIEGPYEQYF.

This chain connects TRBV4-1 to TRBJ2-5, with TRBD1 identical over 7 bases. This CDR3 contains 15 residues. Unmatched junction bases numbered 13, after V lost 1 base and J lost 11 bases. CDR1 is MGHRA, CDR2 YSYEKL, per germline. CDR3 coding DNA: TGCGCCAGCAGCCAAGTGACAGGGAGCTCCTACGGGCAGTACTTC. Translating gives CASSQVTGSSYGQYF.

The rearrangement links TRBV7-9 to TRBJ2-6; D is perhaps TRBD1 or TRBD2 (5 bases each). Germline V gene lookup returns CDR1 SEHNR and CDR2 FQNEAQ (reference sequence). The CDR3 covers 15 residues. V lost 1 base to trimming and J lost 11 bases, with 15 bases between them. The chain's CDR3 is CASSLDAGQGDVLTF. Here the CDR3 DNA reads TGTGCCAGCAGCTTAGATGCAGGGCAGGGAGACGTCCTGACTTTC. Full variable domain (outside the CDR3, taken from reference TRBV7-9 and TRBJ2-6): DTGVSQNPRHKITKRGQNVTFRCDPISEHNRLYWYRQTLGQGPEFLTYFQNEAQLEKSRLLSDRFSAERPKGSFSTLEIQRTEQGDSAMYLCASSLDAGQGDVLTFGAGSRLTVL.

This clonotype has a handful of counts. The chain carries TRBV2 and TRBJ2-7; D is ambiguous. The tail of the sequence fits TRBJ2-1 better, so the J call may be wrong. The CDR3 extends over 11 amino acids. Germline lookup yields CDR1 SNHLY and CDR2 FYNNEI. CDR3 coding DNA: TGTGCCAGCAGTCGGTACGATGAGCAGTTCTTC. This gives the protein CASSRYDEQFF.

The chain uses TRBV20-1 and TRBJ1-2; 8 nucleotides align to TRBD1. V lost 4 bases and J lost 5; bases outside the gene matches: 15. This CDR3 is built from 16 residues. Germline CDR1 reads DFQATT; CDR2 reads SNEGSKA (reference sequence). The CDR3 DNA reads as TGCAGTGCTATGGAGGACAGGGTACTACTCGGGTATGGCTACACCTTC. This encodes CSAMEDRVLLGYGYTF.